Presented here are 6 T cell receptor beta chains from one specimen sequenced in a study of shared clonotypes between healthy human individuals. Method: immunoSEQ multiplex PCR; TCRdb's copy keeps in-frame clones and lacks some. The sample holds about 2.4 million clones, over 85% seen once. The source material was naive CD4+ T cells from PBMCs. Noted subset: CD45RA+ positively selected. Receptor source: a man aged 18 to 30 in good health. Some clones in this sample may be carry-over from other donors' samples.

The chain carries TRBV6-1 and TRBJ1-6; 8 bases are a match to TRBD1. V was pared by 3 bases and J by 14 bases, with 9 bases of the junction left unmatched. Germline assignment: CDR1 MNHNS and CDR2 SASEGT. CDR3 length: 14 residues. CDR3 nucleotide sequence: TGTGCCAGCAGTGATACCGGGACAGGCGTAACCCTCCACTTT. Protein: CASSDTGTGVTLHF.

The chain is built from TRBV10-1 and TRBJ1-1, with unresolved D. V lost 0 bases and J lost 5, with 10 bases in between. Germline-derived CDR1 and CDR2 are WNHNN and SYGVQD (reference sequence). The CDR3 runs to 14 residues. CDR3 sequence reads: CASSESVGITEAFF. The CDR3 nucleotides are TGCGCCAGCAGTGAGTCGGTGGGGATAACTGAAGCTTTCTTT.

V is TRBV18 and J is TRBJ2-1, with D unclear. V lost 1 base and J lost 8, with 9 bases in between. The CDR3 contains 13 residues. CDR1 is KGHSH, CDR2 LQKENI, per germline. For the CDR3, the DNA is TGTGCCAGCTCACCACAGGGTTGGCATGAGCAGTTCTTC. It encodes CASSPQGWHEQFF.

This clone occurred once. The genes are TRBV14 and TRBJ2-7, with D perhaps TRBD2 (6 bases). The CDR3 is 17 amino acids. V was trimmed by 4 bases and J by 0 bases, leaving 19 bases between them. Germline V gene lookup returns CDR1 SGHDN and CDR2 FVKESK. CDR3 protein: CASSPIAGIHVSYEQYF. CDR3 nucleotides: TGTGCCAGCAGCCCAATTGCGGGAATTCATGTCTCCTACGAGCAGTACTTC. Complete variable domain (other parts from reference TRBV14 and TRBJ2-7): EAGVTQFPSHSVIEKGQTVTLRCDPISGHDNLYWYRRVMGKEIKFLLHFVKESKQDESGMPNNRFLAERTGGTYSTLKVQPAELEDSGVYFCASSPIAGIHVSYEQYFGPGTRLTVT.

The gene calls are TRBV18 and TRBJ2-4; no reliable D call. The CDR3 has 13 residues. Trimming took 3 bases from V and 0 from J, leaving 3 bases between them. Germline V CDR1 and CDR2: KGHSH, LQKENI. The CDR3 nucleotides are TGTGCCAGCTCACCCGTAGCCAAAAACATTCAGTACTTC. Amino acids: CASSPVAKNIQYF.

This rearrangement joins TRBV18 to TRBJ2-7; D possibly uses TRBD1 or TRBD2 (6 bases each). The CDR3 is 13 residues long. CDR1 and CDR2 from the germline V gene are KGHSH and LQKENI. Trimming took 2 bases from V and 10 from J, leaving 15 bases between them. CDR3 loop: CASSPGGLGGQYF. The CDR3 nucleotides read TGTGCCAGCTCACCAGGCGGCCTGGGGGGCCAGTACTTC.